Listed below are T cell receptor beta chains from one sample, sequenced in a study of cytomegalovirus exposure and HLA in healthy donors. Assay used: immunoSEQ multiplex PCR; TCRdb lists only in-frame clones, some missing. The sample consists of 150,000 to 200,000 clones, 65% to 75% of them appearing once. The sequencing input was PBMCs. The receptors here all came from a girl aged 10-17 years in good health and CMV-seronegative. Both conserved end residues are part of each CDR3. The D gene is left open where the match is weak. Not every row has a clone size; where given, it reads once, few, many or a size class.

clone size,J gene,V gene,D gene,CDR3 protein,CDR3 DNA
.,TRBJ2-7,TRBV11-2,.,CASSLSDGTYEQYF,TGTGCCAGCAGCTTATCGGACGGGACCTACGAGCAGTACTTC
.,TRBJ2-7,TRBV27,.,CASNIGGGVTYEQYF,TGTGCCAGCAATATCGGAGGGGGGGTGACCTACGAGCAGTACTTC
.,TRBJ1-3,TRBV6-6,TRBD1,CASTTGTGLYTIYF,TGTGCCAGCACCACAGGGACAGGGTTATACACCATATATTTT
.,TRBJ2-7,TRBV10-3,TRBD2,CATTSGGPSYEQYF,TGTGCCACTACGAGCGGGGGGCCGTCCTACGAGCAGTACTTC
.,TRBJ1-4,TRBV10-1,.,CASSVGQNNEKLFF,TGCGCCAGCAGTGTTGGACAGAATAATGAAAAACTGTTTTTT
.,TRBJ1-4,TRBV27,.,CASSFAGSREKLFF,TGTGCCAGCAGTTTTGCAGGATCCCGCGAAAAACTGTTTTTT
.,TRBJ2-7,TRBV7-9,.,CASSPLPMAGSYEQYF,TGTGCCAGCAGCCCTCTCCCTATGGCGGGCTCCTACGAGCAGTACTTC
few,TRBJ1-1,TRBV29-1,TRBD1,CSVVQGRNTEAFF,TGCAGCGTCGTACAGGGGCGGAACACTGAAGCTTTCTTT
once,TRBJ1-5,TRBV10-3,.,CAISESYTETLKNQPQHF,TGTGCCATCAGTGAGTCCTATACCGAGACTCTCAAGAATCAGCCCCAGCATTTT
.,TRBJ1-1,TRBV7-3,.,CASSSYYPSGESTEAFF,TGTGCCAGCAGCTCCTACTACCCTTCGGGGGAGAGCACTGAAGCTTTCTTT
.,TRBJ2-1,TRBV28,.,CAAAGPYNEQFF,TGCGCCGCCGCGGGCCCCTACAATGAGCAGTTCTTC
.,TRBJ1-1,TRBV11-3,.,CASSLEINTEAFF,TGTGCCAGCAGCTTAGAAATAAACACTGAAGCTTTCTTT
few,TRBJ1-5,TRBV7-6,.,CASSLAAAEANQPQHF,TGTGCCAGCAGCTTAGCGGCGGCGGAAGCCAATCAGCCCCAGCATTTT
.,TRBJ1-1,TRBV15,.,CATSLSDSLNTEAFF,TGTGCCACCAGCCTCTCGGACAGCCTGAACACTGAAGCTTTCTTT
.,TRBJ1-3,TRBV5-4,.,CASSSETSTPGNTIYF,TGTGCCAGCAGCTCTGAGACATCGACCCCTGGAAACACCATATATTTT
.,TRBJ2-7,TRBV9,TRBD1,CASSPGTVKTYEQYF,TGTGCCAGCAGCCCCGGGACAGTTAAAACCTACGAGCAGTACTTC
.,TRBJ1-2,TRBV6-5,.,CASSYGGGHDDYGYTF,TGTGCCAGCAGTTATGGGGGGGGGCACGATGACTATGGCTACACCTTC
few,TRBJ1-1,TRBV7-7,TRBD1,CASSQTWDSTEAFF,TGTGCTAGCAGCCAGACTTGGGACAGTACTGAAGCTTTCTTT
.,TRBJ1-1,TRBV18,.,CASSPRREDLSGAFF,TGTGCCAGCTCACCCCGACGGGAAGATCTTTCGGGAGCTTTCTTT
once,TRBJ2-3,TRBV18,.,CASSLRDSTDTQYF,TGTGCCAGCTCACTCAGGGATAGCACAGATACGCAGTATTTT
.,TRBJ1-6,TRBV6-5,.,CASSGKSSYNSPLHF,TGTGCCAGCTCAGGCAAGAGCTCCTATAATTCACCCCTCCACTTT
.,TRBJ1-2,TRBV18,TRBD1,CASSPETGANYGYTF,TGTGCCAGCTCACCAGAGACAGGGGCTAACTATGGCTACACCTTC
.,TRBJ2-3,TRBV6-1,TRBD2,CASSELGLAGGPGTDTQYF,TGTGCCAGCAGTGAATTAGGGCTAGCGGGGGGGCCAGGTACAGATACGCAGTATTTT
.,TRBJ2-7,TRBV18,.,CASSDDSFEVDEQYF,TGTGCCAGCTCAGACGACAGTTTCGAAGTCGACGAGCAGTACTTC
once,TRBJ2-7,TRBV9,.,CASSCSRLVSYEQYF,TGTGCCAGCAGTTGCAGTAGACTAGTTTCCTACGAGCAGTACTTC
.,TRBJ1-1,TRBV15,.,CATSRDSSRTEAFF,TGTGCCACCAGCAGAGATTCTTCACGGACAGAGGCTTTCTTT
once,TRBJ2-3,TRBV5-6,.,CASSSTTSSTDTQYF,TGTGCCAGCAGCTCGACTACCTCCAGCACAGATACGCAGTATTTT
.,TRBJ2-1,TRBV5-6,.,CASSLQNEQFF,TGTGCCAGCAGCTTGCAAAATGAGCAGTTCTTC
.,TRBJ2-2,TRBV28,.,CASSLDMGTGELFF,TGTGCCAGCAGTTTAGACATGGGCACCGGGGAGCTGTTTTTT
once,TRBJ2-5,TRBV5-1,.,CASSLGPLASQETQYF,TGCGCCAGCAGCTTGGGGCCCCTAGCGAGCCAAGAGACCCAGTACTTC